These T cell receptor beta chains were read from a single sample in a study of OX40 agonist ivuxolimab in advanced cancers. Here immunoSEQ multiplex PCR was the method, and the copy in TCRdb shows in-frame clones only, minus some. Of about 37,000 clones in the sample, less than 90% were seen once. The sequences come from CD4+ or CD8+ T cells sorted from blood, collected in a trial of the OX40 agonist ivuxolimab. All receptors derive from an adult with an advanced solid tumor such as melanoma, head and neck, liver or kidney cancer. Both conserved end residues are trimmed from each CDR3. The size of a clone is reported for some rows only, either as once, few or many, or as a class for expanded clones.

CDR3aa,v_gene,abundance,j_gene
ASSLAIGSSYNEQF,TRBV5-1,NA,TRBJ2-1
ASSLAYEQF,TRBV5-6,NA,TRBJ2-1
ASSSSGGALENEQF,TRBV7-6,NA,TRBJ2-1
AWSITGGVVHEQF,TRBV30,NA,TRBJ2-1
ASTYGDWDSPLH,TRBV19,NA,TRBJ1-6
ASSTGQGYTGELF,TRBV5-1,NA,TRBJ2-2
ASSRKSGTGGEKLF,TRBV7-8,NA,TRBJ1-4
ASSYPGFTLEGYT,TRBV7-9,once,TRBJ1-2
ASSHPVSYEQY,TRBV13,NA,TRBJ2-7
ASSHGNEQF,TRBV7-3,NA,TRBJ2-1
ASSQVAQGEKLF,TRBV4-2,NA,TRBJ1-4
ASQDPPGQGMNTEAF,TRBV19,NA,TRBJ1-1
ASSLGDQPQH,TRBV7-9,NA,TRBJ1-5
ASSLLAGGLYEQY,TRBV27,once,TRBJ2-7
ASSPGAATNEKLF,TRBV5-6,NA,TRBJ1-4
AWTQTLNTEAF,TRBV30,NA,TRBJ1-1
ASSLGEAGYT,TRBV5-4,NA,TRBJ1-2
ASSGGGTDTQY,TRBV5-4,NA,TRBJ2-3
ASSQDTTGASYEQY,TRBV4-1,NA,TRBJ2-7
ASSPWENEQF,TRBV5-6,NA,TRBJ2-1
ASSWGLNTEAF,TRBV27,NA,TRBJ1-1
ASSFGQGGDEQY,TRBV2,NA,TRBJ2-7
ASSLPQGENTGELF,TRBV7-2,NA,TRBJ2-2
SVVAGTNYGYT,TRBV29-1,NA,TRBJ1-2
ASSLRRGHSYEQY,TRBV11-2,once,TRBJ2-7
ASSLIIGQETQY,TRBV11-2,NA,TRBJ2-5
ASSLVGQETQY,TRBV7-9,NA,TRBJ2-5
ASSITGTGAGANVLT,TRBV19,NA,TRBJ2-6
ASSGLAGSDTQY,TRBV6-4,medium-sized,TRBJ2-3
ASRPTHGTGVATEAF,TRBV11-1,once,TRBJ1-1
ASTSGTGTYEQY,TRBV19,NA,TRBJ2-7
ASSTRSPNQPQH,TRBV6-5,NA,TRBJ1-5
ASSLAGWNQPQH,TRBV7-2,NA,TRBJ1-5
ASSLGGGYGYT,TRBV11-2,NA,TRBJ1-2
ASQWGKGNQPQH,TRBV19,few,TRBJ1-5
ATSRDWRGDEQY,TRBV15,once,TRBJ2-7
ASSLGSAYEQY,TRBV7-9,NA,TRBJ2-7
ASSHQLQETQY,TRBV6-6,NA,TRBJ2-5
SVLDYNEQF,TRBV29-1,NA,TRBJ2-1
SGGGFDTGELF,TRBV29-1,NA,TRBJ2-2
ASSLDREGWEKLF,TRBV4-3,NA,TRBJ1-4
ASSLDRWRDNEQF,TRBV19,NA,TRBJ2-1
ATSTGTGGYDGYT,TRBV15,NA,TRBJ1-2
ASSQDTGGPGGGELF,TRBV4-3,NA,TRBJ2-2
ASSKQGYQETQY,TRBV27,NA,TRBJ2-5
ARSLYLYSGNTIY,TRBV7-5,NA,TRBJ1-3
ASSSTVLGDNEQF,TRBV7-9,once,TRBJ2-1
ASSLDGAGQDPLANYGYT,TRBV11-2,once,TRBJ1-2
ASSPTGIGETQY,TRBV6-5,NA,TRBJ2-5
ASSPIHGGRSSPLH,TRBV4-1,NA,TRBJ1-6
TSSESPPPDTQY,TRBV2,NA,TRBJ2-3
ASRYRRSDTEAF,TRBV5-1,NA,TRBJ1-1
ASSLSGLLLDTQY,TRBV6-5,NA,TRBJ2-3
ASSMRANYGYT,TRBV19,NA,TRBJ1-2
ASSLTGATYEQY,TRBV7-9,NA,TRBJ2-7
ASSWTENSNQPQH,TRBV5-8,once,TRBJ1-5
AWRGGLGNYNEQF,TRBV30,NA,TRBJ2-1
ASSWGSGGASSYNEQF,TRBV7-2,NA,TRBJ2-1
ASSQDIGRVNEQF,TRBV4-3,NA,TRBJ2-1